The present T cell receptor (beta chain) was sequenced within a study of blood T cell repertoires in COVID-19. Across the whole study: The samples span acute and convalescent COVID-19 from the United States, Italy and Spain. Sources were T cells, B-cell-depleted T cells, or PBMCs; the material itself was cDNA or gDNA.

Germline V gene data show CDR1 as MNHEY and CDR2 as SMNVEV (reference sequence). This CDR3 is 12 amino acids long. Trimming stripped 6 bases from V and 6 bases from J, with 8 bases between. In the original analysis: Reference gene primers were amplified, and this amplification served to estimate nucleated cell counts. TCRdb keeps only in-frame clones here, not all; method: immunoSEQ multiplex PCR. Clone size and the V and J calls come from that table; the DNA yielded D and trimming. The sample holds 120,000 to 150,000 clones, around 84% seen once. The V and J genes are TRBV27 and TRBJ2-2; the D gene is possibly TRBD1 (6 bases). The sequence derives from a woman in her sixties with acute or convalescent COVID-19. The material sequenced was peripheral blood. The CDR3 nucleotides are TGTGCCAGCAGCACAGGGTCCGGGGAGCTGTTTTTT. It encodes CASSTGSGELFF.